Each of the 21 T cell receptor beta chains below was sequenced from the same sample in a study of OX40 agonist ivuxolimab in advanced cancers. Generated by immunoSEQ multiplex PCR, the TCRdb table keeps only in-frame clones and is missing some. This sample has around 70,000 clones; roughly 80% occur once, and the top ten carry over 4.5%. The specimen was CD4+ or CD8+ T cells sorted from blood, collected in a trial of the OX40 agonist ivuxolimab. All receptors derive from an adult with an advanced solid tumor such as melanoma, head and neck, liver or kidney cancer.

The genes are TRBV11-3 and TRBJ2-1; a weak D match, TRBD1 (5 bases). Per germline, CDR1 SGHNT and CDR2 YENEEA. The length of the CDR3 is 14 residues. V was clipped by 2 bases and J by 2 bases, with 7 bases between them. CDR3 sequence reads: CASSLSGTYNEQFF. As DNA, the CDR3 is TGTGCCAGCAGCTTATCAGGGACCTACAATGAGCAGTTCTTC.

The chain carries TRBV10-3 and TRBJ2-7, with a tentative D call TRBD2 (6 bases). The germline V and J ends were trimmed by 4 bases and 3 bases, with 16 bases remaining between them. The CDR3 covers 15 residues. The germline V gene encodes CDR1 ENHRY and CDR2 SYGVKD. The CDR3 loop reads CAISGSGGRNYEQYF. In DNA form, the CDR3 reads TGTGCCATCAGTGGATCCGGGGGACGAAACTACGAGCAGTACTTC.

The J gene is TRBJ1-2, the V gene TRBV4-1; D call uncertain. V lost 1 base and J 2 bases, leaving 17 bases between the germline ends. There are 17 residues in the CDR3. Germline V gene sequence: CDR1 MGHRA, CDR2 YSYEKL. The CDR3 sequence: CASSQARGSKGNYGYTF. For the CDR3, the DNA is TGCGCCAGCAGCCAAGCCCGGGGAAGTAAGGGAAACTATGGCTACACCTTC.

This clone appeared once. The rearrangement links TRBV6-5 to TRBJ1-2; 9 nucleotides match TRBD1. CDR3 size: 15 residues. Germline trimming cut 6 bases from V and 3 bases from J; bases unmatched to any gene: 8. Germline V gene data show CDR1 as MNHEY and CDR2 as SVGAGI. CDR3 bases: TGTGCCAGCAGGGGACAGGGATCGGGGGACTATGGCTACACCTTC. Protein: CASRGQGSGDYGYTF.

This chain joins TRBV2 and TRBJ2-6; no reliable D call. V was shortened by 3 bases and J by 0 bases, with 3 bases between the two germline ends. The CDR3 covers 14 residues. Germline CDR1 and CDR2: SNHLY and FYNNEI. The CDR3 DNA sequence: TGTGCCAGCAGTGACGGCTCTGGGGCCAACGTCCTGACTTTC. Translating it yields CASSDGSGANVLTF.

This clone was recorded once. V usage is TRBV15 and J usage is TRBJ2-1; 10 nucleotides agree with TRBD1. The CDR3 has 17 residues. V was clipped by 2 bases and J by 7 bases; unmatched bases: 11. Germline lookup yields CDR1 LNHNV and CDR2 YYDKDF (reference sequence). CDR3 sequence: CATSRTHRDRGGNEQFF. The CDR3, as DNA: TGTGCCACCAGCAGAACTCACCGGGACAGGGGTGGAAATGAGCAGTTCTTC.

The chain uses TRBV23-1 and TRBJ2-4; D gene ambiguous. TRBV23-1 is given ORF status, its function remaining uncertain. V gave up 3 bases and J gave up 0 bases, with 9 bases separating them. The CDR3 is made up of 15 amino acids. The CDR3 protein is CASSHGRIAKNIQYF. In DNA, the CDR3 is TGCGCCAGCAGTCACGGGCGTATAGCCAAAAACATTCAGTACTTC.

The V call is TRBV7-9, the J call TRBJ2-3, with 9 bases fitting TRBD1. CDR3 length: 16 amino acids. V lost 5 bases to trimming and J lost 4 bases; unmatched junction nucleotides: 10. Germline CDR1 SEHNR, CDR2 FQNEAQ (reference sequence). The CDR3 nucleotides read TGTGCCAGCAGCCCTTGGGACAGGGAAGGTTCAGATACGCAGTATTTT. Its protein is CASSPWDREGSDTQYF.

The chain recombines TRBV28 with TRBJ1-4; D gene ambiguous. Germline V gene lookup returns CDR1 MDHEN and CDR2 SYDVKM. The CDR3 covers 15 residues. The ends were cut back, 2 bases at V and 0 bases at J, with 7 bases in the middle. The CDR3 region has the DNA TGTGCCAGCAGTTTAACGTTTGCAACTAATGAAAAACTGTTTTTT. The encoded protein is CASSLTFATNEKLFF. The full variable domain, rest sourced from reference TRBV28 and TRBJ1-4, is DVKVTQSSRYLVKRTGEKVFLECVQDMDHENMFWYRQDPGLGLRLIYFSYDVKMKEKGDIPEGYSVSREKKERFSLILESASTNQTSMYLCASSLTFATNEKLFFGSGTQLSVL.

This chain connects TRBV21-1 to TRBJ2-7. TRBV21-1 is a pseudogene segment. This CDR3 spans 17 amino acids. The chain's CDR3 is CASSKGWNLRGAREQYF. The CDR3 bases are TGTGCCAGCAGCAAAGGGTGGAACCTAAGGGGAGCACGGGAGCAGTACTTC.

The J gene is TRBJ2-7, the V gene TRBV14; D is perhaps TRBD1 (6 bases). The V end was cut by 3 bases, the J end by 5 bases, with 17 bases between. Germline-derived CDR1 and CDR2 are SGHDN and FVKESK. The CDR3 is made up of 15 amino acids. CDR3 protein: CASSHGQPGLNEQYV. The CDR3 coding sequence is TGTGCCAGCAGCCACGGACAGCCTGGCTTGAACGAGCAGTACGTC.

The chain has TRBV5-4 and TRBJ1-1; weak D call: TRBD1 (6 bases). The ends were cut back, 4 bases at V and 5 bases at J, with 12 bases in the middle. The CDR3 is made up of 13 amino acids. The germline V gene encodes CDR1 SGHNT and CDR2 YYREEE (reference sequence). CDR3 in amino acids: CASSTRGSTEAFF. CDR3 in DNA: TGTGCCAGCAGCACGAGGGGGTCGACTGAAGCTTTCTTT.

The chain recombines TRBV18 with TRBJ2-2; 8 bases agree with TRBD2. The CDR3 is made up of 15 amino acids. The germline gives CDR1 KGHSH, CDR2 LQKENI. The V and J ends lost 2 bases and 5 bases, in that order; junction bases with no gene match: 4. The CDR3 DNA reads TGTGCCAGCTCACCAGCGCGGGGGGAAACCGGGGAGCTGTTTTTT. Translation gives CASSPARGETGELFF.

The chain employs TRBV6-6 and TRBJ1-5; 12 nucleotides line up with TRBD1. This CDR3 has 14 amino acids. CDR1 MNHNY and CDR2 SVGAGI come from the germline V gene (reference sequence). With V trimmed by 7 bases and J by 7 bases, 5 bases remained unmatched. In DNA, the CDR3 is TGTGCCAGCAACTTAGGGACAGGGGGCCAGCCCCAGCATTTT. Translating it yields CASNLGTGGQPQHF.

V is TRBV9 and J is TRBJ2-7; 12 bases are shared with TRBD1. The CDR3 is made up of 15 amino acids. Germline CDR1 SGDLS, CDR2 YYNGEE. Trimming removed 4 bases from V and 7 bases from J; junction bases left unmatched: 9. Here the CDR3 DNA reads TGTGCCAGCAGCCCCGGGACAGGGGGCGCTTGGGAGCAGTACTTC. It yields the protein CASSPGTGGAWEQYF.

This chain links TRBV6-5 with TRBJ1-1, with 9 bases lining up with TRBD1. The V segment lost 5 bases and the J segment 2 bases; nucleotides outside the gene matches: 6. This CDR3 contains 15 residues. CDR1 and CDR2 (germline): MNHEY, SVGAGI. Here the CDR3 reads CASSLTGGVNTEAFF. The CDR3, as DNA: TGTGCCAGCAGTCTCACAGGGGGCGTAAACACTGAAGCTTTCTTT.

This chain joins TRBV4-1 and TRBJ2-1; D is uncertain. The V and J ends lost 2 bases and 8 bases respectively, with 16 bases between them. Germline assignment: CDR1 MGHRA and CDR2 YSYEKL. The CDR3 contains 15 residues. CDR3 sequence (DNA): TGCGCCAGCAGCCAATCCCCCCGGTCGGTCGATGAGCAGTTCTTC. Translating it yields CASSQSPRSVDEQFF.

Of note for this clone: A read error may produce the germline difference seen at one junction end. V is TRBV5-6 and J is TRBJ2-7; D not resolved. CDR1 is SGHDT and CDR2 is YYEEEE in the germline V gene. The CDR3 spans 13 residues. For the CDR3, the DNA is TGTGCCAGCAGCTTGGACATACCCTACGGGCAGTACTTC. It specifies CASSLDIPYGQYF. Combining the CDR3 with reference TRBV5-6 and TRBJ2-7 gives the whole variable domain DAGVTQSPTHLIKTRGQQVTLRCSPKSGHDTVSWYQQALGQGPQFIFQYYEEEERQRGNFPDRFSGHQFPNYSSELNVNALLLGDSALYLCASSLDIPYGQYFGPGTRLTVT.

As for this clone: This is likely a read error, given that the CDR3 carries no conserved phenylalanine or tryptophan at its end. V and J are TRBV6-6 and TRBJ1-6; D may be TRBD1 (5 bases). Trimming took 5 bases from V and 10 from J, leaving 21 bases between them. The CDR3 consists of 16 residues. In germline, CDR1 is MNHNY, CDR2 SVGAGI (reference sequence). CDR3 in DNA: TGTGCCAGCAGTGGCGCCGGGACCCTAACCGGGTCACCCCTCCACCTT. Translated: CASSGAGTLTGSPLHL.

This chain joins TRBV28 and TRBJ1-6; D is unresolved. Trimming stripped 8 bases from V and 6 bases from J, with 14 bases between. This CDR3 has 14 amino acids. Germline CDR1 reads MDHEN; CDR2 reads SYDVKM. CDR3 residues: CASRPGNSNSPLHF. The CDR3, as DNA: TGTGCCAGCCGCCCAGGAAATAGTAATTCACCCCTCCACTTT.

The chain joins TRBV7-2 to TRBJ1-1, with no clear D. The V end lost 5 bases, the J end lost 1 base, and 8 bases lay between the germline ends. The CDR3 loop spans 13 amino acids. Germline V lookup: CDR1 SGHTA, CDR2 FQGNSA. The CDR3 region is CASSVRRNTEAFF. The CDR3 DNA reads TGTGCCAGCAGCGTAAGACGGAACACTGAAGCTTTCTTT.